This T cell receptor beta chain was captured by sequencing in a study of PD-1 blockade in classical Hodgkin lymphoma. CDR3 length: 13 amino acids. V was pared by 10 bases and J by 5 bases, with 14 bases between. Germline V gene data show CDR1 as MNHEY and CDR2 as SVGAGI. In every patient, relapse followed autologous stem cell transplantation, while exposure to brentuximab vedotin differed. The study purified CD4+ T cells from thawed PBMCs using magnetic negative selection. Only in-frame clones appear in the TCRdb table, and some are missing; sequencing was by immunoSEQ multiplex PCR. The repertoire holds about 7,000 clones, with roughly 79% as singletons.

The source is a human donor with classical Hodgkin lymphoma. V and J are TRBV6-5 and TRBJ1-4, with a possible D match to TRBD1 (5 bases). The starting material was CD4+ T cells from blood, obtained at baseline. The CDR3 coding sequence is TGTGCCACTAGGGACCCTAGAAATGAAAAACTGTTTTTT. It encodes CATRDPRNEKLFF.